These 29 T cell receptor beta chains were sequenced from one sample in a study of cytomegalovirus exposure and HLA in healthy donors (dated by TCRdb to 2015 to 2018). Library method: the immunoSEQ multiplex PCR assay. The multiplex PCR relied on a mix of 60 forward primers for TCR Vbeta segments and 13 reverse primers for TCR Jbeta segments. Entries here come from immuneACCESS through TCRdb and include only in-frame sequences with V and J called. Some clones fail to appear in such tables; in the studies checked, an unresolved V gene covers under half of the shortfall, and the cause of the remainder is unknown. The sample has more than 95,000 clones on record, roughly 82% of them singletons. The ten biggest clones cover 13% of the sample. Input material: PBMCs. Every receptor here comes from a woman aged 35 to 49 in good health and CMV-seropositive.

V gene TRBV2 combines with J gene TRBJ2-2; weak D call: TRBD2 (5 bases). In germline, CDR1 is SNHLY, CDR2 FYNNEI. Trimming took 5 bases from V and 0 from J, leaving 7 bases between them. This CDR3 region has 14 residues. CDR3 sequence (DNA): TGTGCCAGCAGTATCGGGGCGAACACCGGGGAGCTGTTTTTT. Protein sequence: CASSIGANTGELFF. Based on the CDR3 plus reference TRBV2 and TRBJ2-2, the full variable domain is EPEVTQTPSHQVTQMGQEVILRCVPISNHLYFYWYRQILGQKVEFLVSFYNNEISEKSEIFDDQFSVERPDGSNFTLKIRSTKLEDSAMYFCASSIGANTGELFFGEGSRLTVL.

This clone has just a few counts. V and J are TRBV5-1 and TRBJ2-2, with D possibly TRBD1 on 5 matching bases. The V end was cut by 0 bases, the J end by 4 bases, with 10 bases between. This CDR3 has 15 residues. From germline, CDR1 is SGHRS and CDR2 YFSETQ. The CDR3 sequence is CASSLEGVFTGELFF. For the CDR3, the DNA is TGCGCCAGCAGCTTGGAAGGGGTCTTCACCGGGGAGCTGTTTTTT.

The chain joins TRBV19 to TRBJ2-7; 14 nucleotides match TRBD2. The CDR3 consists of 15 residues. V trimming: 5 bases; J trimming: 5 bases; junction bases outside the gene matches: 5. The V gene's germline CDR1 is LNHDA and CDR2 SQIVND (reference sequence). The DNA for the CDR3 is TGTGCCAGTAGTGGGGGACTAGCGGGAGTAGACGAGCAGTACTTC. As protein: CASSGGLAGVDEQYF.

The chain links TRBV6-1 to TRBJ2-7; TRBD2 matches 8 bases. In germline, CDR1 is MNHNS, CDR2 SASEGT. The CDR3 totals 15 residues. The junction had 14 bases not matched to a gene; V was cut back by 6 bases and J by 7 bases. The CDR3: CASRHTGTRWREQYF. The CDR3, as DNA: TGTGCCAGCAGACACACCGGGACTAGGTGGAGAGAGCAGTACTTC.

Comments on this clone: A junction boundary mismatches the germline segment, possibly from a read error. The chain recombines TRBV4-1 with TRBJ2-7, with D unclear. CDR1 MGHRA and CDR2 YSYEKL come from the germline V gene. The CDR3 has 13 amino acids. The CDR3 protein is CASSQGILYEQYF. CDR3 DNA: TGCGCCAGCAGTCAAGGTATACTCTACGAGCAGTACTTC.

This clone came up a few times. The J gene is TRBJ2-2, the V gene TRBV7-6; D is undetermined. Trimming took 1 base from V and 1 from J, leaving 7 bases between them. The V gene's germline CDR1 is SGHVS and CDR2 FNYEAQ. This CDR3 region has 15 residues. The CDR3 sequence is CASSLESRNTGELFF. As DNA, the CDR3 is TGTGCCAGCAGCTTAGAGAGCCGGAACACCGGGGAGCTGTTTTTT. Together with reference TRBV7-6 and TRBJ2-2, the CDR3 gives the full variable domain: GAGVSQSPRYKVTKRGQDVALRCDPISGHVSLYWYRQALGQGPEFLTYFNYEAQQDKSGLPNDRFSAERPEGSISTLTIQRTEQRDSAMYRCASSLESRNTGELFFGEGSRLTVL.

The CDR3 DNA follows: TGCAGCGTCCCGGACAGGGCCACAGATACGCAGTATTTT. Protein: CSVPDRATDTQYF. V usage is TRBV29-1 and J usage is TRBJ2-3, with 8 nucleotides matching TRBD1. Germline V CDR1 and CDR2: SQVTM, ANQGSEA. After removal of 6 bases from V and 2 bases from J, the junction contained 4 bases not matched to a gene. The CDR3 contains 13 residues.

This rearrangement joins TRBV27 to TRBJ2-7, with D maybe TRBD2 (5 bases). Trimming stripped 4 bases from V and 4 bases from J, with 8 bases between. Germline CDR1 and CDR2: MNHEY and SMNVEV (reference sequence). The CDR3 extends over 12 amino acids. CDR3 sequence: CASSSGIYEQYF. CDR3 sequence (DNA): TGTGCCAGCAGTTCGGGGATTTACGAGCAGTACTTC.

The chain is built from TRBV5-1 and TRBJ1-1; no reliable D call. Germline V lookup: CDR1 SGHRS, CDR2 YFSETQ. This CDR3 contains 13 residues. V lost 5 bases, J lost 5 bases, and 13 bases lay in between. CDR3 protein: CASSKDPGTEAFF. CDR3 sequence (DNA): TGCGCCAGCAGTAAGGACCCGGGGACTGAAGCTTTCTTT. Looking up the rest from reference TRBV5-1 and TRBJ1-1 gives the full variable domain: KAGVTQTPRYLIKTRGQQVTLSCSPISGHRSVSWYQQTPGQGLQFLFEYFSETQRNKGNFPGRFSGRQFSNSRSEMNVSTLELGDSALYLCASSKDPGTEAFFGQGTRLTVV.

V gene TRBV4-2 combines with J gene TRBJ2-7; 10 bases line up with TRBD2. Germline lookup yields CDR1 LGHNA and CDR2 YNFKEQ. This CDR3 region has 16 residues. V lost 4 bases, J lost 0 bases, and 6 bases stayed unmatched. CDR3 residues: CASSLGLADSSYEQYF. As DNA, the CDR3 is TGTGCCAGCAGCCTCGGACTAGCGGATAGCTCCTACGAGCAGTACTTC.

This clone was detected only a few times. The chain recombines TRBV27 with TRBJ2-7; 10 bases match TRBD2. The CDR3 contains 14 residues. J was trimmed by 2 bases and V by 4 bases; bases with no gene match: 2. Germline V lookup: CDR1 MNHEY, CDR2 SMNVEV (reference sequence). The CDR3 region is CASSSSGRAYEQYF. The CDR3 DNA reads TGTGCCAGCAGTTCAAGCGGGAGGGCCTACGAGCAGTACTTC.

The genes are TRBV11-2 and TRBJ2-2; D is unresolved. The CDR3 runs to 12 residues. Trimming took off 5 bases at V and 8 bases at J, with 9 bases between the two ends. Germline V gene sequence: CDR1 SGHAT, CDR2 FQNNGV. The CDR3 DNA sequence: TGTGCCAGCAGCCCTCGCAGGGGGGAGCTGTTTTTT. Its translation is CASSPRRGELFF.

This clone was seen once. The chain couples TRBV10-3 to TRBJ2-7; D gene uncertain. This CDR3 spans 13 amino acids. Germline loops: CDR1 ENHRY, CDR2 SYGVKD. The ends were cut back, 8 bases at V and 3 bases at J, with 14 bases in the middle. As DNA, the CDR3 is TGTGCCATCGGCGGAATCTCCAACTACGAGCAGTACTTC. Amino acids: CAIGGISNYEQYF.

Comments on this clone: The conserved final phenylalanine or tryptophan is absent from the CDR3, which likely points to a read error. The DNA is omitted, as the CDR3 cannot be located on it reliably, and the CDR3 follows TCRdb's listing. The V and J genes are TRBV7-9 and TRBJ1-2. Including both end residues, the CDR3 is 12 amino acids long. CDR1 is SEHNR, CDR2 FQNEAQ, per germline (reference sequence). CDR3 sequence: CSSSLERGGASL.

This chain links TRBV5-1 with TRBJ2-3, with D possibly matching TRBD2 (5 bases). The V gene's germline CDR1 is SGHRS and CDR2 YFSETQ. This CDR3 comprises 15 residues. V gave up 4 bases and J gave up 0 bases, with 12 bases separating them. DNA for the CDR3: TGCGCCAGCAGCATAGGAGGTACTAGCACAGATACGCAGTATTTT. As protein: CASSIGGTSTDTQYF.

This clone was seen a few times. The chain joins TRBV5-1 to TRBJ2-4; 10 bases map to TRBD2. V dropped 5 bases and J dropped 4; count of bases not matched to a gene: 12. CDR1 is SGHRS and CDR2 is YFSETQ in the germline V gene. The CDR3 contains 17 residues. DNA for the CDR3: TGCGCCAGCAGGCCAGCCCTAGCGGGAGAAGTAAAAAACATTCAGTACTTC. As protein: CASRPALAGEVKNIQYF.

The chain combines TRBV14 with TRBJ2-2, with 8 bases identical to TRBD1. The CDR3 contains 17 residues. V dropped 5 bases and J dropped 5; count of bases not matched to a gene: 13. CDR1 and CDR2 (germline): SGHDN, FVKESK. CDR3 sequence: CASSGQGASFRTGELFF. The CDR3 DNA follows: TGTGCCAGCAGCGGGCAGGGGGCTTCGTTTAGGACCGGGGAGCTGTTTTTT.

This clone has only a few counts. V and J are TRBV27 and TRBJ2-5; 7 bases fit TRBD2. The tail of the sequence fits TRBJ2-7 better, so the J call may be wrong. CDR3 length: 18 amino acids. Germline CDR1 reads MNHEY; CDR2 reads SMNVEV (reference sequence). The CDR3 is CASSFNPGRAIGSYEQYF. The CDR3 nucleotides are TGTGCCAGCAGTTTTAACCCTGGGAGGGCCATAGGGTCCTACGAGCAGTACTTC.

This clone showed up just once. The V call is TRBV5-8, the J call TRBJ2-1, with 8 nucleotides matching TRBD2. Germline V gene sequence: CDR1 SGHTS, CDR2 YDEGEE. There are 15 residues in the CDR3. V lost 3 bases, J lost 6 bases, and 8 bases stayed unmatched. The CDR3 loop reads CASSYGLAGSNEQFF. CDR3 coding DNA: TGTGCCAGCAGCTACGGACTAGCCGGAAGCAATGAGCAGTTCTTC.

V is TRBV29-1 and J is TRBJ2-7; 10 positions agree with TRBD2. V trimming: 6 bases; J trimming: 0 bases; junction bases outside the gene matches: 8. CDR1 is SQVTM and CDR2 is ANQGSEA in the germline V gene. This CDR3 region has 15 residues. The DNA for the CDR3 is TGCAGCGTGAGCGGGAGGGCTGAAAGCTCCTACGAGCAGTACTTC. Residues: CSVSGRAESSYEQYF.

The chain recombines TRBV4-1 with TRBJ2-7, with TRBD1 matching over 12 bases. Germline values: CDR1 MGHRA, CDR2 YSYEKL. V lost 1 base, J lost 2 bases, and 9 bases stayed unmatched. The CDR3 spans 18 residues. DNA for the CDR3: TGCGCCAGCAGCCAAGGGGGACAGGGGGCAGGAGGAGCCTACGAGCAGTACTTC. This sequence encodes CASSQGGQGAGGAYEQYF.

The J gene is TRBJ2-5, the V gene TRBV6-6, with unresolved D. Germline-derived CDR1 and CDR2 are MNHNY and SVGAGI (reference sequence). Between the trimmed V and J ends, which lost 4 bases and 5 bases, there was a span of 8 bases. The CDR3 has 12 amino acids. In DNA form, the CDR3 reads TGTGCCAGCAGTTCCAATCCCGAGACCCAGTACTTC. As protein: CASSSNPETQYF.

The CDR3: CASSKAGTGSYEQYF. DNA of the CDR3: TGTGCCAGCAGCAAGGCCGGGACTGGTTCCTACGAGCAGTACTTC. The chain links TRBV7-6 to TRBJ2-7; D is perhaps TRBD2 (6 bases). V was clipped by 5 bases and J by 1 base, with 15 bases between them. The CDR3 loop spans 15 amino acids. Germline CDR1 reads SGHVS; CDR2 reads FNYEAQ.

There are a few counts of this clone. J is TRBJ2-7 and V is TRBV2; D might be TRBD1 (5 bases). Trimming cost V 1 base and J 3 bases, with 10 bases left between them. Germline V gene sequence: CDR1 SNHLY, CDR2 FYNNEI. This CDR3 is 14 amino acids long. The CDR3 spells CASSEGGAFYEQYF. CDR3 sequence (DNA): TGTGCCAGCAGTGAAGGGGGCGCTTTCTACGAGCAGTACTTC.

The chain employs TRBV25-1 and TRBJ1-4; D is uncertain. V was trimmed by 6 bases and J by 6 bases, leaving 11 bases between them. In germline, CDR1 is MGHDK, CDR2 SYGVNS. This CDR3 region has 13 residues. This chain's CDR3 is CASSDYGDEKLFF. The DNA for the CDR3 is TGTGCCAGCAGCGACTATGGGGATGAAAAACTGTTTTTT.

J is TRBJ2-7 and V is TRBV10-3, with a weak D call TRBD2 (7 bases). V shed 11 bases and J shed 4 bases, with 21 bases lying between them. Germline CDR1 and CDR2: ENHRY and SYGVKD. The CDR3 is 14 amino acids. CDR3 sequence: CAVLGGAPLYEQYF. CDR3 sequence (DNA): TGTGCCGTTCTAGGGGGGGCCCCTCTGTACGAGCAGTACTTC.

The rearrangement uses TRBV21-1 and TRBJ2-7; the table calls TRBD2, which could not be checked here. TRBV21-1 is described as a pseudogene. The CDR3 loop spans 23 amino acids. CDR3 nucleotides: TGTGCCAGCAGCACATTAAACAGGGTCGTCGGGCTAGCGGGAGGTCCATTCTCCTACGAGCAGTACTTC. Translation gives CASSTLNRVVGLAGGPFSYEQYF.

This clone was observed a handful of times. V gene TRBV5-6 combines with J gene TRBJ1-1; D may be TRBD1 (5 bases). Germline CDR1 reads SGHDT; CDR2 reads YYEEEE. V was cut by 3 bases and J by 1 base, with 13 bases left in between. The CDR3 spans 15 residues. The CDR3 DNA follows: TGTGCCAGCAGCTCCACCGCCACAGGGAACACTGAAGCTTTCTTT. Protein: CASSSTATGNTEAFF.

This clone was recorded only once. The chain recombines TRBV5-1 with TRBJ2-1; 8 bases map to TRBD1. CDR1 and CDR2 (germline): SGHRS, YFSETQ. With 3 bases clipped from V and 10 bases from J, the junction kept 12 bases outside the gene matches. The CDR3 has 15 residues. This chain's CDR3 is CASSSSGQGVDEQFF. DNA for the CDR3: TGCGCCAGCAGCTCTTCCGGACAGGGCGTAGACGAGCAGTTCTTC. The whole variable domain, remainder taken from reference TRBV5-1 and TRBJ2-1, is KAGVTQTPRYLIKTRGQQVTLSCSPISGHRSVSWYQQTPGQGLQFLFEYFSETQRNKGNFPGRFSGRQFSNSRSEMNVSTLELGDSALYLCASSSSGQGVDEQFFGPGTRLTVL.